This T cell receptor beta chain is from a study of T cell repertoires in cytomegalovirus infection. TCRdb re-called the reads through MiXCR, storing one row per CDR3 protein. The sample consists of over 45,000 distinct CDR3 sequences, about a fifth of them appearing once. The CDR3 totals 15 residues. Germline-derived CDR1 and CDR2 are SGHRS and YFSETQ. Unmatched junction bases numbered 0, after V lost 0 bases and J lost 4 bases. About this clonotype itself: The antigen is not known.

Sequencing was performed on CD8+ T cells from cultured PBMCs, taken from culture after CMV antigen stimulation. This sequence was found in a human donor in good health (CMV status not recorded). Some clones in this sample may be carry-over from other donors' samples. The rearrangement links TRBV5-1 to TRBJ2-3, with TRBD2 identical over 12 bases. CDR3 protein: CASSLGTSGADTQYF. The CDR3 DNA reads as TGCGCCAGCAGCTTGGGGACTAGCGGGGCAGATACGCAGTATTTT.